The 9 T cell receptor beta chains below come from one sample, sequenced in a study of patients and donors after allogeneic stem cell transplantation. TCRdb passed the RT-PCR reads through MiXCR, listing each CDR3 protein once. The repertoire has 150,000 to 250,000 distinct CDR3 sequences, more than 35% of them found once; the top ten carry around 35%. What was sequenced was blood, either unsorted or a sorted T cell fraction (not recorded which). Source of these receptors: a human donor who was either an allogeneic HSCT recipient or a stem cell or donor lymphocyte infusion donor (not recorded which). It is not recorded whose cells these are; they may come from a transplant donor.

This clonotype has only a few counts. The genes are TRBV27 and TRBJ1-6; the match to TRBD1 covers 7 bases. With 4 bases clipped from V and 8 bases from J, the junction kept 8 bases outside the gene matches. Germline CDR1 is MNHEY and CDR2 is SMNVEV (reference sequence). This CDR3 contains 15 residues. The CDR3 nucleotides read TGTGCCAGCAGTTATCAGGGACAGAGGGATTCACCCCTCCACTTT. It yields the protein CASSYQGQRDSPLHF.

The chain is built from TRBV2 and TRBJ1-6; D gene unclear. CDR1 is SNHLY, CDR2 FYNNEI, per germline. Between the trimmed V and J ends, which lost 7 bases and 0 bases, there was a span of 22 bases. The CDR3 loop spans 19 amino acids. The CDR3 coding sequence is TGTGCCAGCACCTCGGGAGGAATTGGATTAAGCTCCTATAATTCACCCCTCCACTTT. This sequence encodes CASTSGGIGLSSYNSPLHF.

The gene calls are TRBV4-3 and TRBJ2-7; D uncertain. V gave up 1 base and J gave up 3 bases, with 13 bases separating them. The CDR3 extends over 15 amino acids. Germline CDR1 and CDR2: LGHNA and YSLEER. DNA for the CDR3: TGCGCCAGCAGCCAAGGGACGGCGGAGATCTACGAGCAGTACTTC. The encoded protein is CASSQGTAEIYEQYF.

This clonotype was observed a few times. The J gene is TRBJ1-1, the V gene TRBV12-3 or TRBV12-4; D uncertain. There are 14 residues in the CDR3. The V and J ends lost 3 bases and 5 bases respectively, with 13 bases between them. CDR3 DNA: TGTGCCAGCAGTTTGAGCTCCGGAGGAACTGAAGCTTTCTTT. Translation gives CASSLSSGGTEAFF.

In this sample, this clonotype turned up many times. The chain recombines TRBV18 with TRBJ1-1; no clear D gene. This CDR3 has 12 amino acids. CDR1 and CDR2 from the germline V gene are KGHSH and LQKENI. With 8 bases removed from V and 2 bases from J, the gap between germline ends came to 9 bases. The CDR3: CASSPGNTEAFF. CDR3 nucleotide sequence: TGTGCCAGCAGTCCCGGTAACACTGAAGCTTTCTTT.

The V and J genes are TRBV29-1 and TRBJ2-1, with TRBD2 matching 10 bases. The CDR3 totals 13 residues. Germline V gene sequence: CDR1 SQVTM, CDR2 ANQGSEA. The V gene end was trimmed by 4 bases and the J gene end by 8 bases; junction bases not matched to a gene: 5. The CDR3 is CSVGGLALDEQFF. The CDR3 DNA reads as TGCAGCGTTGGGGGACTAGCGTTAGATGAGCAGTTCTTC.

The V call is TRBV9, the J call TRBJ1-4; D unresolved. CDR3 size: 15 residues. CDR1 SGDLS and CDR2 YYNGEE come from the germline V gene. V lost 6 bases and J 2 bases, leaving 14 bases between the germline ends. CDR3 residues: CASTGTGSTNEKLFF. As DNA, the CDR3 is TGTGCCAGCACCGGAACGGGGTCGACTAATGAAAAACTGTTTTTT. Filled out from reference TRBV9 and TRBJ1-4, the complete variable domain reads DSGVTQTPKHLITATGQRVTLRCSPRSGDLSVYWYQQSLDQGLQFLIQYYNGEERAKGNILERFSAQQFPDLHSELNLSSLELGDSALYFCASTGTGSTNEKLFFGSGTQLSVL.

Only a few counts were recorded for this clonotype. The rearrangement uses TRBV7-8 and TRBJ1-3; D remains ambiguous. CDR1 and CDR2 (germline): SGHVS, FQNEAQ. The CDR3 has 15 residues. The ends were cut back, 5 bases at V and 6 bases at J, with 17 bases in the middle. Here the CDR3 DNA reads TGTGCCAGCAGCGCCGGGCTCATAGTAGAAAACACCATATATTTT. It codes for CASSAGLIVENTIYF.

This sequence joins TRBV13 and TRBJ2-1; either TRBD1 or TRBD2 may fit D (5 bases each). The V end was cut by 5 bases, the J end by 1 base, with 12 bases between. Germline assignment: CDR1 PRHDT and CDR2 FYEKMQ (reference sequence). This CDR3 spans 15 amino acids. The CDR3 DNA reads as TGTGCCAGCAGCGGACACGGGGATTCCTACAATGAGCAGTTCTTC. Translating gives CASSGHGDSYNEQFF.